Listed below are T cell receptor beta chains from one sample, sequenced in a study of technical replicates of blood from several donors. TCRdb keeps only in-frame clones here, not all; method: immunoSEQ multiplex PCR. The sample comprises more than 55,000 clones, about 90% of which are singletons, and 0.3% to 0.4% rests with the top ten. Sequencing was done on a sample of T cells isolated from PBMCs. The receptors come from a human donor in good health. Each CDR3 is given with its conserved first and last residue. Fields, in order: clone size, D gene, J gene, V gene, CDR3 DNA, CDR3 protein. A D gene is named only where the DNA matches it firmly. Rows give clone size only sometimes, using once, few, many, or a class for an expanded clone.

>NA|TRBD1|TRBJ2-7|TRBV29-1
TGCAGCGTCTCCTCCGGGACAGGCTACGAGCAGTACTTC
CSVSSGTGYEQYF
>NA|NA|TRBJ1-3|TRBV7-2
TGTGCCAGCAGCTTTTTACAACTGCGGGGAAACACCATATATTTT
CASSFLQLRGNTIYF
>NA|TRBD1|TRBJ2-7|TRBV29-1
TGCAGCGTTGATGGGGACAGATCTCCCTACGAGCAGTACTTC
CSVDGDRSPYEQYF
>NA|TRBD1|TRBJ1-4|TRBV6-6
TGTGCCAGCAGTTACACGGACAGGGATGAAAAACTGTTTTTT
CASSYTDRDEKLFF
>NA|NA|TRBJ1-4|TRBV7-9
TGTGCCAGCAGGTCCGGGGAGGGTGAAAAACTGTTTTTT
CASRSGEGEKLFF
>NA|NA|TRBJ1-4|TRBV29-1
TGCAGCGTTGGCCGACTTCTGGGGCAGGGTGAAAAACTGTTTTTT
CSVGRLLGQGEKLFF
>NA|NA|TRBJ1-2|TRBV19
TGTGCCAGTAGTATAGAAAGGACAGCCGGCTACACCTTC
CASSIERTAGYTF
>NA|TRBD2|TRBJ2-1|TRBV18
TGTGCCAGCTCCCCATTGACTAGCGGGACAGATGAGCAGTTCTTC
CASSPLTSGTDEQFF
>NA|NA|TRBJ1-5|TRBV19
TGTGCCGCAAGCCCCAGGGGAGAGCAGCCCCAGCATTTT
CAASPRGEQPQHF
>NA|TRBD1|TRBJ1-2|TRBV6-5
TGTGCCAGCAGACCCCCCGGGACAGGGGAGGGCTACACCTTC
CASRPPGTGEGYTF
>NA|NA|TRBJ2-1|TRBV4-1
TGCGCCAGCAGCCAAGATTGGAGAGGTGAGCAGTTCTTC
CASSQDWRGEQFF
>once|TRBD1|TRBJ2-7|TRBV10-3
TGTGCCATCAAGCGCACAGGGGAATCCTACGAGCAGTACTTC
CAIKRTGESYEQYF
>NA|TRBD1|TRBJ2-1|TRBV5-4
TGTGCCAGCAGCCGAATACAGGGGGGCCGCTACAATGAGCAGTTCTTC
CASSRIQGGRYNEQFF
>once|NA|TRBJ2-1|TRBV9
TGTGCCAGCAGCGTAGGAACCAGTTACAATGAGCAGTTCTTC
CASSVGTSYNEQFF
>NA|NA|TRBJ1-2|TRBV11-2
TGTGCCAGCAGCTTAGCGAGGACAGTTGTATATGGCTACACCTTC
CASSLARTVVYGYTF
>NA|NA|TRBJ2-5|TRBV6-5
TGTGCCAGCAGACCGGACGGACTAGAGACCCAGTACTTC
CASRPDGLETQYF
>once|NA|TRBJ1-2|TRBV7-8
TGTGCCAGCAGCTTAGATTTGAGAGGGCTGGGTGGCTACACCTTC
CASSLDLRGLGGYTF
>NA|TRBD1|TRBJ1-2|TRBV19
TGTGCCAGTTCTATGGACAGGGGTTACTATGGCTACACCTTC
CASSMDRGYYGYTF
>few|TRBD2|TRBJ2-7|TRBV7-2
TGTGCCAGCAGCTTACGGGGGGGGCAAGGGACCTACGAGCAGTACTTC
CASSLRGGQGTYEQYF
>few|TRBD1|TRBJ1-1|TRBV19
TGTGCCAGTAGTATAACCGGGACAGTCCAAGCTTTCTTT
CASSITGTVQAFF
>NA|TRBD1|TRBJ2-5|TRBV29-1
TGCAGCGTTGAAGATGCCCGATCCAGACAGGGGGTTTGGCAAGAGACCCAGTACTTC
CSVEDARSRQGVWQETQYF
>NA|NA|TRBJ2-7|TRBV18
TGTGCCAGCTCACCACCATCAGGGGAGAACGCCTACGAGCAGTACTTC
CASSPPSGENAYEQYF
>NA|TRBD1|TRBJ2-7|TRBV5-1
TGCGCCAGCAGCCCCTCCGGGACAGTATACGAGCAGTACTTC
CASSPSGTVYEQYF